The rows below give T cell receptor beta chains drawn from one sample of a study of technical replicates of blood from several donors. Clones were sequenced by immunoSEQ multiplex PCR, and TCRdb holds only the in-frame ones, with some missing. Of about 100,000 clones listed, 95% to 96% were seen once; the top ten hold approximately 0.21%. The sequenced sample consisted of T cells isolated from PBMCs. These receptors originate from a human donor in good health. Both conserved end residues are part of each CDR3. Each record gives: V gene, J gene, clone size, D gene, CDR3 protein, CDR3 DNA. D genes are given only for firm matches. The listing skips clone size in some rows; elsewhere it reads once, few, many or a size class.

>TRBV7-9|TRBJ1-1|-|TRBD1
CASSRQGGTEAFF
TGTGCCAGCAGCCGACAGGGGGGGACTGAAGCTTTCTTT
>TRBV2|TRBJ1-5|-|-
CASNAQGKMGNQPQHF
TGTGCCAGCAATGCACAGGGAAAAATGGGGAATCAGCCCCAGCATTTT
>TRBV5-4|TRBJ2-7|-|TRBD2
CASSLPSGRAYEQYF
TGTGCCAGCAGCTTACCTAGCGGGAGGGCCTACGAGCAGTACTTC
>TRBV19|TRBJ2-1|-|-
CASSKFQDSNNEQFF
TGTGCCAGTAGTAAATTTCAGGACTCCAACAATGAGCAGTTCTTC
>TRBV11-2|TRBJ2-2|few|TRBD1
CASSEDRSTGELFF
TGTGCCAGCAGCGAGGACAGGAGCACCGGGGAGCTGTTTTTT
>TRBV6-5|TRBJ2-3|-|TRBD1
CASSYKGQITDTQYF
TGTGCCAGCAGTTACAAGGGACAGATCACAGATACGCAGTATTTT
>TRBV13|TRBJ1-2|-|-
CASSATKQRTGGYTF
TGTGCCAGCAGCGCCACAAAACAGCGGACGGGCGGCTACACCTTC
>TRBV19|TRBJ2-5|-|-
CASSINPGEETQYF
TGTGCCAGTAGTATTAACCCGGGAGAAGAGACCCAGTACTTC
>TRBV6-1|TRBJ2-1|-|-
CASSEGHNNEQFF
TGTGCCAGCAGTGAGGGACACAACAATGAGCAGTTCTTC
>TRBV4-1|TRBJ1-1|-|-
CASSQELYSPEAFF
TGCGCCAGCAGCCAAGAATTATACAGTCCCGAAGCTTTCTTT
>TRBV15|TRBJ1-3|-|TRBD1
CATSRPSTGAGNTIYF
TGTGCCACCAGCAGACCATCGACAGGGGCTGGAAACACCATATATTTT
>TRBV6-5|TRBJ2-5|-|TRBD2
CASRAPMGLEETQYF
TGTGCCAGCAGGGCCCCTATGGGACTAGAAGAGACCCAGTACTTC